One and the same sample provided the 9 T cell receptor beta chains below, sequenced in a study of blood T cell repertoires in COVID-19. Here immunoSEQ multiplex PCR was the method, and the copy in TCRdb shows in-frame clones only, minus some. This table holds hundreds of thousands of clones, approximately 86% found once. Sequencing was carried out using peripheral blood. The receptors derive from a human donor in a cohort sampled during active COVID-19.

This chain links TRBV7-8 with TRBJ2-5; TRBD2 agrees at 11 bases. CDR1 and CDR2 from the germline V gene are SGHVS and FQNEAQ. V lost 1 base and J lost 6; bases outside the gene matches: 19. The CDR3 sequence is 20 residues long. The CDR3 DNA follows: TGTGCCAGCAGCTTAGGAGGGCTAGCGGGGGGACTAACCCTCATGAAGACCCAGTACTTC. Encoded protein: CASSLGGLAGGLTLMKTQYF.

The chain combines TRBV2 with TRBJ2-5; the D gene is possibly TRBD1 (5 bases). Trimming left V 6 bases short and J 5 bases short, with 13 bases between. From germline, CDR1 is SNHLY and CDR2 FYNNEI. The CDR3 has 13 amino acids. The CDR3 coding sequence is TGTGCCAGCAGAAGGGGCATTGGGGAGACCCAGTACTTC. It yields the protein CASRRGIGETQYF.

This clone was seen only once. The chain combines TRBV19 with TRBJ2-1, with 7 positions matching TRBD1. With V trimmed by 6 bases and J by 2 bases, 10 bases remained unmatched. The CDR3 extends over 16 amino acids. Germline V gene data show CDR1 as LNHDA and CDR2 as SQIVND (reference sequence). In DNA form, the CDR3 reads TGTGCCAGTAGAAGGGACAGTCGAAGCCCCTACAATGAGCAGTTCTTC. Protein sequence: CASRRDSRSPYNEQFF. Together with reference TRBV19 and TRBJ2-1, the CDR3 gives the full variable domain: DGGITQSPKYLFRKEGQNVTLSCEQNLNHDAMYWYRQDPGQGLRLIYYSQIVNDFQKGDIAEGYSVSREKKESFPLTVTSAQKNPTAFYLCASRRDSRSPYNEQFFGPGTRLTVL.

J is TRBJ1-4 and V is TRBV21-1; the DNA was not used to check the table's D call, TRBD1. TRBV21-1 is reported as a pseudogene. This CDR3 region has 15 residues. The CDR3 is CASSKVGQGCEKLFF. The CDR3 region has the DNA TGTGCCAGCAGCAAAGTCGGACAGGGGTGCGAAAAACTGTTTTTT.

The chain recombines TRBV2 with TRBJ1-2, with D tentatively TRBD1 (6 bases). Looked up from germline, CDR1 is SNHLY and CDR2 is FYNNEI. The ends were cut back, 6 bases at V and 0 bases at J, with 14 bases in the middle. This CDR3 is built from 15 residues. The CDR3 nucleotides read TGTGCCAGCAGACGAACCGGGACATCTAACTATGGCTACACCTTC. Translated: CASRRTGTSNYGYTF. Filled out from reference TRBV2 and TRBJ1-2, the complete variable domain reads EPEVTQTPSHQVTQMGQEVILRCVPISNHLYFYWYRQILGQKVEFLVSFYNNEISEKSEIFDDQFSVERPDGSNFTLKIRSTKLEDSAMYFCASRRTGTSNYGYTFGSGTRLTVV.

In its sample, this clone was seen a few times. V usage is TRBV7-9 and J usage is TRBJ2-7, with TRBD2 identical over 8 bases. V was pared by 5 bases and J by 0 bases, with 9 bases of the junction left unmatched. CDR3 length: 16 residues. Per germline, CDR1 SEHNR and CDR2 FQNEAQ (reference sequence). The DNA for the CDR3 is TGTGCCAGCAGCACAATAGCGGGACCGAGCTCCTACGAGCAGTACTTC. This gives the protein CASSTIAGPSSYEQYF.

This clone was counted once. This chain links TRBV11-2 with TRBJ2-7; D may be TRBD1 (5 bases). V gave up 4 bases and J gave up 4 bases, with 14 bases separating them. The germline CDR1 and CDR2 sequences are SGHAT and FQNNGV. This CDR3 has 14 residues. CDR3 bases: TGTGCCAGCAGCTGGGTAGGGGCAGGGTACGAGCAGTACTTC. Its protein product is CASSWVGAGYEQYF.

The rearrangement links TRBV30 to TRBJ1-6, with D tentatively TRBD1 (5 bases). Germline CDR1 GTSNPN, CDR2 SVGIG (reference sequence). The CDR3 sequence is 12 residues long. V was shortened by 4 bases and J by 10 bases, with 11 bases between the two germline ends. CDR3 protein: CAWNLEGSPLHF. CDR3 sequence (DNA): TGTGCCTGGAACTTGGAGGGGTCACCCCTCCACTTT.

This chain links TRBV6-6 with TRBJ1-5; D uncertain. Trimming stripped 5 bases from V and 0 bases from J, with 14 bases between. The CDR3 has 16 residues. Germline V CDR1 and CDR2: MNHNY, SVGAGI (reference sequence). CDR3 amino acids: CASSPRGDYSNQPQHF. DNA for the CDR3: TGTGCCAGCAGTCCCCGGGGAGACTATAGCAATCAGCCCCAGCATTTT.